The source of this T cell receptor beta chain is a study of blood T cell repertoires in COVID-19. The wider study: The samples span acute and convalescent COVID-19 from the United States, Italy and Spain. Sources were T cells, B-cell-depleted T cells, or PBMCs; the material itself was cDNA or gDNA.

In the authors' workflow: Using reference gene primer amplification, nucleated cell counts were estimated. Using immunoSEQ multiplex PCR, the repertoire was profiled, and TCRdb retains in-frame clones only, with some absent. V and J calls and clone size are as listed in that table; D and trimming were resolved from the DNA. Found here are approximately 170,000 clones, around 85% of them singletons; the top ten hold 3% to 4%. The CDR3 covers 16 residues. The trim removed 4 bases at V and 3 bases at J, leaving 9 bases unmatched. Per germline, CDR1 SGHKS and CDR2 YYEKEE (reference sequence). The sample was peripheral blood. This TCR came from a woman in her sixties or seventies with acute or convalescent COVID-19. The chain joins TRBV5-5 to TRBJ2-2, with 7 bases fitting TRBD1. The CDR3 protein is CASSTRQGRDTGELFF. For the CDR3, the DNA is TGTGCCAGCAGCACCCGACAGGGCCGGGACACCGGGGAGCTGTTTTTT.